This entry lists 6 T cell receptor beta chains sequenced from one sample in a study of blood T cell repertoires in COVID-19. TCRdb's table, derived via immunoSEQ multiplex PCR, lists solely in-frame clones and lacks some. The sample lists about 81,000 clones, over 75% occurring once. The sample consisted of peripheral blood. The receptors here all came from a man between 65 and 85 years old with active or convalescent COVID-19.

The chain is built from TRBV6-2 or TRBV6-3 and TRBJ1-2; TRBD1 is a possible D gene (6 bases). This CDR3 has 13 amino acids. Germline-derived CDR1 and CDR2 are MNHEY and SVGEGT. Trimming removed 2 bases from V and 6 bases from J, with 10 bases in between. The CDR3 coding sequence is TGTGCCAGCAGTTACCAGGGGAAACATGGCTACACCTTC. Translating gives CASSYQGKHGYTF.

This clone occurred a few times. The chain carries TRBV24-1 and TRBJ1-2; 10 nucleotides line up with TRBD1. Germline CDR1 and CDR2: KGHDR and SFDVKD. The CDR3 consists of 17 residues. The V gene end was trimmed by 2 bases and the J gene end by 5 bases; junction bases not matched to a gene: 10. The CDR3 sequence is CATSDSGTGAEKYGYTF. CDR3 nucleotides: TGTGCCACCAGTGATTCGGGGACAGGGGCCGAAAAATATGGCTACACCTTC.

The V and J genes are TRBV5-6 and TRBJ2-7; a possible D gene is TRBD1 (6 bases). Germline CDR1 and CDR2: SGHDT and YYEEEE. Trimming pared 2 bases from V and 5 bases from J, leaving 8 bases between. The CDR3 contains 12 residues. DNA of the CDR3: TGTGCCAGCAGCTTACCAGGGGACGAGCAGTACTTC. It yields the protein CASSLPGDEQYF.

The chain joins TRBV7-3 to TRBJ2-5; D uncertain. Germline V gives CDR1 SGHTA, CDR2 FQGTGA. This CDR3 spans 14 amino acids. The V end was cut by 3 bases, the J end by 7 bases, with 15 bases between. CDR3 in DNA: TGTGCCAGCAGCTTGAGCGACGAGGAAGGGACCCAGTACTTC. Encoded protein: CASSLSDEEGTQYF.

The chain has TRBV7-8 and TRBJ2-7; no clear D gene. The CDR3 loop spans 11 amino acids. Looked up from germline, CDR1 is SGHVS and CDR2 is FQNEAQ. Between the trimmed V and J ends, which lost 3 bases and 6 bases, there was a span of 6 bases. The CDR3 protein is CASSFPGEQYF. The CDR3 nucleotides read TGTGCCAGCAGCTTCCCAGGCGAGCAGTACTTC.

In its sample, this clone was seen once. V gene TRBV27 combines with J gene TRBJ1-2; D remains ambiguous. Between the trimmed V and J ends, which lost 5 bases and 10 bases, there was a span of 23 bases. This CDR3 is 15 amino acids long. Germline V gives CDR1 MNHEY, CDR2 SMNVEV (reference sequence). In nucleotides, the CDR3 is TGTGCCAGCAGTACTCAGAGGCGTAAGGAGGATGACTACACCTTC. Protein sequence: CASSTQRRKEDDYTF.